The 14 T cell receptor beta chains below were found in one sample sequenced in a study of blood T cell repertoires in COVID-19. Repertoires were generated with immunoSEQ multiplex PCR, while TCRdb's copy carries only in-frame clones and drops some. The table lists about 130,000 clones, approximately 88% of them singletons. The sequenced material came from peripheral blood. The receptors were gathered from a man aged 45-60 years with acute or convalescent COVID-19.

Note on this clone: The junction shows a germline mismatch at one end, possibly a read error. CDR3 residues: CASSPSGTPIHF. The CDR3 coding sequence is TGTGCCAGCAGTCCCTCAGGAACACCCATCCACTTT. This chain connects TRBV2 to TRBJ1-6; unclear D gene. Germline CDR1 SNHLY, CDR2 FYNNEI. The CDR3 loop spans 12 amino acids.

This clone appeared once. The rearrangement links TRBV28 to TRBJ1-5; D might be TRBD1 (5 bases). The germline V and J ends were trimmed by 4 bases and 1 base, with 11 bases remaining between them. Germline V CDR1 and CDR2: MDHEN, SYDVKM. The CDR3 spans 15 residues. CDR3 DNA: TGTGCCAGCAGTTGGGGGGGTTGGAGCAATCAGCCCCAGCATTTT. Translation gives CASSWGGWSNQPQHF.

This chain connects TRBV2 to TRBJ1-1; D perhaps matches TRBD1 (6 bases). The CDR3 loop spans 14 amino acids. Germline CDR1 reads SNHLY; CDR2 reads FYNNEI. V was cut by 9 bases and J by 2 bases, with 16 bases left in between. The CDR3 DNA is TGTGCCAGTGAAAGGACAGAAAGAAACACTGAAGCTTTCTTT. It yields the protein CASERTERNTEAFF.

CDR3 sequence reads: CASEDRGLGMNTEAFF. The CDR3 DNA reads as TGTGCCAGCGAGGACAGGGGGCTCGGGATGAACACTGAAGCTTTCTTT. The J gene is TRBJ1-1, the V gene TRBV3-1 (or the pseudogene TRBV3-2); 11 bases are shared with TRBD1. Germline assignment: CDR1 LGHDT and CDR2 YNNKEL (reference sequence). Trimming cost V 8 bases and J 0 bases; bases outside gene matches: 8. The CDR3 spans 16 residues.

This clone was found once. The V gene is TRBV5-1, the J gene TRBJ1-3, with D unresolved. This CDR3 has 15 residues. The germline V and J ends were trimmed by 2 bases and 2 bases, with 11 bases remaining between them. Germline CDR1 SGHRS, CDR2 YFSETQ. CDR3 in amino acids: CASSLGSLAGNTIYF. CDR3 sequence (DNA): TGCGCCAGCAGCTTAGGTAGTCTAGCTGGAAACACCATATATTTT.

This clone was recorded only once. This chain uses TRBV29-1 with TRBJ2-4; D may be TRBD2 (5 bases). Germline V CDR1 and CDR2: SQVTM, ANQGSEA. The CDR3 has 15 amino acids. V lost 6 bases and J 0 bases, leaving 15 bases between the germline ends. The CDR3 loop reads CSVRDGYIAKNIQYF. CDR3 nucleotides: TGCAGCGTCCGGGATGGGTACATAGCCAAAAACATTCAGTACTTC.

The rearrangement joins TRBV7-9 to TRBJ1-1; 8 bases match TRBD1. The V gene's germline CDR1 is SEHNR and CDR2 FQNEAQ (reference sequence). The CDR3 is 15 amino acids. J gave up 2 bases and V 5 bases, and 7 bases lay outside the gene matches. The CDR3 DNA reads TGTGCCAGCAGCCCGGAAGACAGGGGAAACACTGAAGCTTTCTTT. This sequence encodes CASSPEDRGNTEAFF. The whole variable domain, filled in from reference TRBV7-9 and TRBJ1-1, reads DTGVSQNPRHKITKRGQNVTFRCDPISEHNRLYWYRQTLGQGPEFLTYFQNEAQLEKSRLLSDRFSAERPKGSFSTLEIQRTEQGDSAMYLCASSPEDRGNTEAFFGQGTRLTVV.

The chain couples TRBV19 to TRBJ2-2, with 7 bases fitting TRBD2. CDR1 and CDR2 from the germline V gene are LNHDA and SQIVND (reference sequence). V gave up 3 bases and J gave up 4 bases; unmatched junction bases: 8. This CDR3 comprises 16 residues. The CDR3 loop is CASSMPGLTITGELFF. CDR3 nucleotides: TGTGCCAGTAGTATGCCGGGACTAACGATCACCGGGGAGCTGTTTTTT. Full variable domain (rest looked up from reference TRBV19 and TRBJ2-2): DGGITQSPKYLFRKEGQNVTLSCEQNLNHDAMYWYRQDPGQGLRLIYYSQIVNDFQKGDIAEGYSVSREKKESFPLTVTSAQKNPTAFYLCASSMPGLTITGELFFGEGSRLTVL.

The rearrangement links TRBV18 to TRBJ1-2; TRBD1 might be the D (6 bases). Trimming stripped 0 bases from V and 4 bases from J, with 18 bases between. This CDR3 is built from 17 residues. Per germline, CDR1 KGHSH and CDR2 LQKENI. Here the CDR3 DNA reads TGTGCCAGCTCACCACCGTTCGATATCAGGGGCCTCTATGGCTACACCTTC. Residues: CASSPPFDIRGLYGYTF.

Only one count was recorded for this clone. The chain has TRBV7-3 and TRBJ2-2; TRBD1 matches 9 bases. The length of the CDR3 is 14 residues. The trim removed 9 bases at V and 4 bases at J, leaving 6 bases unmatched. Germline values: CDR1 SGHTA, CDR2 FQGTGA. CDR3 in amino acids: CASGQGPGTGELFF. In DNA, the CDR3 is TGTGCCAGTGGACAGGGGCCGGGCACCGGGGAGCTGTTTTTT.

The CDR3 region is CASSQVRASIVADTQYF. In nucleotides, the CDR3 is TGTGCCAGCAGCCAAGTACGCGCTAGTATCGTTGCAGATACGCAGTATTTT. The chain recombines TRBV3-1 (or the pseudogene TRBV3-2) with TRBJ2-3; the D is unclear. Trimming left V 1 base short and J 4 bases short, with 18 bases between. The CDR3 consists of 17 residues. Germline-derived CDR1 and CDR2 are LGHDT and YNNKEL (reference sequence).

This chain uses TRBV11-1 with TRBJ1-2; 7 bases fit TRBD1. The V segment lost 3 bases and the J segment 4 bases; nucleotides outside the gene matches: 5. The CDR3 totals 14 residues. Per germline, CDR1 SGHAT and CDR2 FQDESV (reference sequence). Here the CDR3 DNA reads TGTGCCAGCAGCTTGAGGACAGGTACCTATGGCTACACCTTC. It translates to CASSLRTGTYGYTF.

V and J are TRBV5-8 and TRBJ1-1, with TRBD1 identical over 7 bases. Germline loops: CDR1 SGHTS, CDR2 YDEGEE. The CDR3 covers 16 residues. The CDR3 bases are TGTGCTTTTACTCGGGGACAGAGGTCGGAGAACACTGAAGCTTTCTTT. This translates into CAFTRGQRSENTEAFF.

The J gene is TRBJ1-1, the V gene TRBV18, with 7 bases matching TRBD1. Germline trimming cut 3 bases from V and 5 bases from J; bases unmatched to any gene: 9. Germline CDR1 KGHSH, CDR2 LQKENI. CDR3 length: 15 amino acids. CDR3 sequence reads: CASSPDRVSGTEAFF. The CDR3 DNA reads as TGTGCCAGCTCACCCGACAGGGTGTCAGGGACTGAAGCTTTCTTT.